This paragraph reports one T cell receptor beta chain. The CDR3 consists of 14 residues. V trimming: 4 bases; J trimming: 3 bases; junction bases outside the gene matches: 6. Germline CDR1 reads SGHDT; CDR2 reads YYEEEE. Per the study methods: Estimates of nucleated cell counts were drawn from the amplification of reference gene primers. Only in-frame clones appear in the TCRdb table, and some are missing; sequencing was by immunoSEQ multiplex PCR. The DNA gave D and trimming, while V, J and clone size come from that table. This table has 95,000 to 100,000 clones, 79% appearing once. The data are from a study of blood T cell repertoires in COVID-19. Study-level information: Material from acute and convalescent COVID-19 was sourced from the United States, Italy and Spain. PBMCs, B-cell-depleted T cells, or T cells provided the cDNA or gDNA that made up the material.

The sequenced sample consisted of peripheral blood. The chain carries TRBV5-6 and TRBJ2-7; 8 bases map to TRBD1. The clonotype was recovered from a woman aged 80 or over with active or convalescent COVID-19. As DNA, the CDR3 is TGTGCCAGCAGCCACCCGGGACAGGTCTACGAGCAGTACTTC. Translation gives CASSHPGQVYEQYF.